This record covers a single T cell receptor beta chain. These data belong to a study of blood T cell repertoires in COVID-19. Background on the study: Sites in the United States, Italy and Spain provided acute and convalescent COVID-19 samples. In each case, the material was cDNA or gDNA derived from T cells, B-cell-depleted T cells, or PBMCs.

Per the germline V gene, CDR1 is SGHRS and CDR2 is YFSETQ. The CDR3 is made up of 15 amino acids. V was cut by 0 bases and J by 4 bases, with 10 bases left in between. During active infection, Seattle patients enrolled and were then monitored through disease. Clones were sequenced by immunoSEQ multiplex PCR, and TCRdb holds only the in-frame ones, with some missing. The sample has about 150,000 clones, 70% to 90% seen once. The chain uses TRBV5-1 and TRBJ1-4; no clear D. Material: peripheral blood. The clonotype originates from a woman in her sixties or seventies with COVID-19, enrolled during active disease. CDR3 in DNA: TGCGCCAGCAGCTTGGGGCACGGGTTTAATGAAAAACTGTTTTTT. This gives the protein CASSLGHGFNEKLFF.